The T cell receptor beta chain described here comes from a study of T cell clusters in autoimmune cytopenias. Germline CDR1 MNHEY, CDR2 SVGAGI. The CDR3 covers 14 residues. TRB was amplified from 250 ng of peripheral blood genomic DNA per sample. One tube held mixed TRB-A and TRB-B primer pools for touch-down PCR. No DNA is given; TCRdb re-called the multiplex PCR reads and lists each CDR3 protein once. The specimen's table records a few thousand distinct CDR3 sequences. The sample was also reused in another study, on T cell repertoires in aging, cancer and after chemotherapy. According to that study: Donors were grouped into six age bands spanning 30 or younger through 70 or older. In each cancer cohort, median generation probability increased across chemotherapy, suggesting thymic output rebounded. No conclusions about immunological memory after chemotherapy can be drawn from the repertoire data.

V usage is TRBV6-5 and J usage is TRBJ1-4; TCRdb picks TRBD1, but there is no DNA to check that call. The clonotype was recovered from a human donor in good health. The specimen sequenced was peripheral blood. CDR3 loop: CASRTGTLNEKLFF.